This T cell receptor (beta chain) appears in the sequencing data of a study of cytomegalovirus exposure and HLA in healthy donors. The PCR ran on 60 Vbeta and 13 Jbeta primers. Measured with immunoSEQ multiplex PCR; TCRdb has only the in-frame clones, and not every one. Of some 120,000 clones listed, 80% to 85% are singletons. This clone was seen more than once but under ten times. Germline values: CDR1 MNHNY, CDR2 SVGAGI (reference sequence). The CDR3 extends over 15 amino acids. V lost 5 bases and J lost 7; bases outside the gene matches: 12. This clonotype was sampled from a woman in her thirties or forties in good health and CMV-seronegative. The V call is TRBV6-6, the J call TRBJ2-7, with 9 bases lining up with TRBD2. Sequences were obtained from PBMCs. The CDR3 loop reads CASSKLAGPVVEQYF. In DNA, the CDR3 is TGTGCCAGCAGTAAACTAGCGGGCCCTGTCGTAGAGCAGTACTTC.